Below, 14 T cell receptor beta chains from the same sample are listed, as sequenced in a study of T cell changes during pregnancy in multiple sclerosis. Assay: immunoSEQ multiplex PCR; the TCRdb copy retains only in-frame clones and omits some. The top ten clones hold over 0.95% of a sample with over 35,000 clones, around nine tenths of them seen once. The source material was peripheral blood, sampled before pregnancy. The origin of the receptors is a female donor with multiple sclerosis, enrolled in a pregnancy study.

V usage is TRBV11-2 and J usage is TRBJ1-3; TRBD1 is a possible D gene (5 bases). CDR1 and CDR2 from the germline V gene are SGHAT and FQNNGV. The V end was cut by 0 bases, the J end by 4 bases, with 10 bases between. The CDR3 is 15 residues long. CDR3 sequence: CASSLDRAGGNTIYF. The CDR3, as DNA: TGTGCCAGCAGCTTAGATCGGGCAGGGGGAAACACCATATATTTT.

This clone was found once. CDR3 sequence (DNA): TGTGCCAGCCAAACAGGGAACGCGTATACTGAAGCTTTCTTT. Encoded protein: CASQTGNAYTEAFF. The chain couples TRBV28 to TRBJ1-1; TRBD1 is a possible D gene (6 bases). Looked up from germline, CDR1 is MDHEN and CDR2 is SYDVKM. The CDR3 extends over 14 amino acids. The germline V and J ends were trimmed by 8 bases and 5 bases, with 18 bases remaining between them.

The J gene is TRBJ1-5, the V gene TRBV6-1; D is ambiguous. Germline loops: CDR1 MNHNS, CDR2 SASEGT. V was clipped by 6 bases and J by 3 bases, with 9 bases between them. CDR3 length: 13 amino acids. This CDR3 is CASRREINQPQHF. CDR3 bases: TGTGCCAGCAGGCGGGAGATCAATCAGCCCCAGCATTTT.

The chain uses TRBV5-1 and TRBJ2-3, with D perhaps matching TRBD1 (6 bases). CDR1 and CDR2 (germline): SGHRS, YFSETQ. The V and J ends lost 7 bases and 4 bases respectively, with 13 bases between them. The CDR3 runs to 13 residues. The CDR3 is CASQGRMADTQYF. CDR3 nucleotide sequence: TGCGCCAGCCAGGGGCGGATGGCAGATACGCAGTATTTT.

V is TRBV6-1 and J is TRBJ2-7; tentatively, D is TRBD1 (6 bases). There are 14 residues in the CDR3. CDR1 is MNHNS and CDR2 is SASEGT in the germline V gene. Deletions cut 2 bases from V and 4 bases from J, with 12 bases between. The CDR3 here is CASSEIRGTYEQYF. The CDR3 region has the DNA TGTGCCAGCAGTGAAATCAGGGGTACGTACGAGCAGTACTTC.

The chain has TRBV28 and TRBJ2-4; 8 bases align to TRBD1. The ends lost 2 bases at V and 14 bases at J; junction bases unmatched: 11. CDR1 MDHEN and CDR2 SYDVKM come from the germline V gene. This CDR3 is 14 amino acids long. The CDR3 DNA reads as TGTGCCAGCAGTTTAATCTCCCCCCAGGGGGCAAAGTACTTC. Translating it yields CASSLISPQGAKYF.

The chain has TRBV5-5 and TRBJ1-5; possibly TRBD1 for D (6 bases). Trimming shortened V by 1 base and J by 7 bases, and 12 bases separated the two germline ends. The CDR3 extends over 14 amino acids. The germline gives CDR1 SGHKS, CDR2 YYEKEE (reference sequence). The CDR3 DNA reads TGTGCCAGCAGCTTGCCAGGGGAGGGACAGCCCCAGCATTTT. Its translation: CASSLPGEGQPQHF.

The CDR3 bases are TGCAGCCTGGGGGGGACAGGTGATGGCTACACCTTC. This gives the protein CSLGGTGDGYTF. This chain connects TRBV29-1 to TRBJ1-2, with TRBD1 matching over 8 bases. With 8 bases clipped from V and 6 bases from J, the junction kept 8 bases outside the gene matches. Germline-derived CDR1 and CDR2 are SQVTM and ANQGSEA. The CDR3 has 12 residues.

This chain uses TRBV4-1 with TRBJ2-4, with 9 bases that match TRBD1. The germline V gene has CDR1 MGHRA and CDR2 YSYEKL. The CDR3 has 18 residues. The J segment lost 0 bases and the V segment lost 4 bases, leaving 10 bases of the junction unmatched. The CDR3 region has the DNA TGCGCCAGCAGCCCATCGACAGGGGGGGAACTAGCCAAAAACATTCAGTACTTC. It is translated as CASSPSTGGELAKNIQYF.

The chain employs TRBV18 and TRBJ1-6; no clear D gene. Trimming removed 5 bases from V and 7 bases from J, with 12 bases in between. CDR1 and CDR2 (germline): KGHSH, LQKENI. The CDR3 runs 14 residues. The CDR3 region is CASSSNGENSPLHF. DNA for the CDR3: TGTGCCAGCTCATCAAACGGGGAAAATTCACCCCTCCACTTT.

The chain carries TRBV6-5 and TRBJ1-1, with D possibly TRBD1 on 6 matching bases. Looked up from germline, CDR1 is MNHEY and CDR2 is SVGAGI. The V gene lost 6 bases and the J gene lost 3 bases, with 14 bases spanning the gap. The CDR3 is 14 amino acids. Here the CDR3 reads CASSRTGQDTEAFF. Here the CDR3 DNA reads TGTGCCAGCAGCCGTACAGGGCAGGACACTGAAGCTTTCTTT.

The chain employs TRBV2 and TRBJ1-2; D perhaps matches TRBD1 (5 bases). V lost 7 bases and J lost 4, with 10 bases in between. CDR3 length: 12 amino acids. The germline V gene encodes CDR1 SNHLY and CDR2 FYNNEI. CDR3 sequence reads: CASIPGLYGYTF. The DNA of the CDR3 is TGTGCCAGCATCCCAGGGCTCTATGGCTACACCTTC.

This clone was seen a single time. This sequence joins TRBV4-1 and TRBJ2-5, with TRBD1 matching over 7 bases. In germline, CDR1 is MGHRA, CDR2 YSYEKL. Trimming at V came to 4 bases and at J to 1 base, leaving 3 bases not matched to a gene. This CDR3 spans 14 amino acids. The CDR3 DNA reads as TGCGCCAGCAGCCTTCGGACAGGCCAAGAGACCCAGTACTTC. Translation: CASSLRTGQETQYF.

The chain uses TRBV5-1 and TRBJ2-1, with TRBD1 as a possible D gene (6 bases). The CDR3 length is 16 residues. V was clipped by 0 bases and J by 0 bases, with 10 bases between them. Per germline, CDR1 SGHRS and CDR2 YFSETQ. Written as DNA, the CDR3 is TGCGCCAGCAGCTTGGCGTGGACAGCCTCCTACAATGAGCAGTTCTTC. Translation gives CASSLAWTASYNEQFF.